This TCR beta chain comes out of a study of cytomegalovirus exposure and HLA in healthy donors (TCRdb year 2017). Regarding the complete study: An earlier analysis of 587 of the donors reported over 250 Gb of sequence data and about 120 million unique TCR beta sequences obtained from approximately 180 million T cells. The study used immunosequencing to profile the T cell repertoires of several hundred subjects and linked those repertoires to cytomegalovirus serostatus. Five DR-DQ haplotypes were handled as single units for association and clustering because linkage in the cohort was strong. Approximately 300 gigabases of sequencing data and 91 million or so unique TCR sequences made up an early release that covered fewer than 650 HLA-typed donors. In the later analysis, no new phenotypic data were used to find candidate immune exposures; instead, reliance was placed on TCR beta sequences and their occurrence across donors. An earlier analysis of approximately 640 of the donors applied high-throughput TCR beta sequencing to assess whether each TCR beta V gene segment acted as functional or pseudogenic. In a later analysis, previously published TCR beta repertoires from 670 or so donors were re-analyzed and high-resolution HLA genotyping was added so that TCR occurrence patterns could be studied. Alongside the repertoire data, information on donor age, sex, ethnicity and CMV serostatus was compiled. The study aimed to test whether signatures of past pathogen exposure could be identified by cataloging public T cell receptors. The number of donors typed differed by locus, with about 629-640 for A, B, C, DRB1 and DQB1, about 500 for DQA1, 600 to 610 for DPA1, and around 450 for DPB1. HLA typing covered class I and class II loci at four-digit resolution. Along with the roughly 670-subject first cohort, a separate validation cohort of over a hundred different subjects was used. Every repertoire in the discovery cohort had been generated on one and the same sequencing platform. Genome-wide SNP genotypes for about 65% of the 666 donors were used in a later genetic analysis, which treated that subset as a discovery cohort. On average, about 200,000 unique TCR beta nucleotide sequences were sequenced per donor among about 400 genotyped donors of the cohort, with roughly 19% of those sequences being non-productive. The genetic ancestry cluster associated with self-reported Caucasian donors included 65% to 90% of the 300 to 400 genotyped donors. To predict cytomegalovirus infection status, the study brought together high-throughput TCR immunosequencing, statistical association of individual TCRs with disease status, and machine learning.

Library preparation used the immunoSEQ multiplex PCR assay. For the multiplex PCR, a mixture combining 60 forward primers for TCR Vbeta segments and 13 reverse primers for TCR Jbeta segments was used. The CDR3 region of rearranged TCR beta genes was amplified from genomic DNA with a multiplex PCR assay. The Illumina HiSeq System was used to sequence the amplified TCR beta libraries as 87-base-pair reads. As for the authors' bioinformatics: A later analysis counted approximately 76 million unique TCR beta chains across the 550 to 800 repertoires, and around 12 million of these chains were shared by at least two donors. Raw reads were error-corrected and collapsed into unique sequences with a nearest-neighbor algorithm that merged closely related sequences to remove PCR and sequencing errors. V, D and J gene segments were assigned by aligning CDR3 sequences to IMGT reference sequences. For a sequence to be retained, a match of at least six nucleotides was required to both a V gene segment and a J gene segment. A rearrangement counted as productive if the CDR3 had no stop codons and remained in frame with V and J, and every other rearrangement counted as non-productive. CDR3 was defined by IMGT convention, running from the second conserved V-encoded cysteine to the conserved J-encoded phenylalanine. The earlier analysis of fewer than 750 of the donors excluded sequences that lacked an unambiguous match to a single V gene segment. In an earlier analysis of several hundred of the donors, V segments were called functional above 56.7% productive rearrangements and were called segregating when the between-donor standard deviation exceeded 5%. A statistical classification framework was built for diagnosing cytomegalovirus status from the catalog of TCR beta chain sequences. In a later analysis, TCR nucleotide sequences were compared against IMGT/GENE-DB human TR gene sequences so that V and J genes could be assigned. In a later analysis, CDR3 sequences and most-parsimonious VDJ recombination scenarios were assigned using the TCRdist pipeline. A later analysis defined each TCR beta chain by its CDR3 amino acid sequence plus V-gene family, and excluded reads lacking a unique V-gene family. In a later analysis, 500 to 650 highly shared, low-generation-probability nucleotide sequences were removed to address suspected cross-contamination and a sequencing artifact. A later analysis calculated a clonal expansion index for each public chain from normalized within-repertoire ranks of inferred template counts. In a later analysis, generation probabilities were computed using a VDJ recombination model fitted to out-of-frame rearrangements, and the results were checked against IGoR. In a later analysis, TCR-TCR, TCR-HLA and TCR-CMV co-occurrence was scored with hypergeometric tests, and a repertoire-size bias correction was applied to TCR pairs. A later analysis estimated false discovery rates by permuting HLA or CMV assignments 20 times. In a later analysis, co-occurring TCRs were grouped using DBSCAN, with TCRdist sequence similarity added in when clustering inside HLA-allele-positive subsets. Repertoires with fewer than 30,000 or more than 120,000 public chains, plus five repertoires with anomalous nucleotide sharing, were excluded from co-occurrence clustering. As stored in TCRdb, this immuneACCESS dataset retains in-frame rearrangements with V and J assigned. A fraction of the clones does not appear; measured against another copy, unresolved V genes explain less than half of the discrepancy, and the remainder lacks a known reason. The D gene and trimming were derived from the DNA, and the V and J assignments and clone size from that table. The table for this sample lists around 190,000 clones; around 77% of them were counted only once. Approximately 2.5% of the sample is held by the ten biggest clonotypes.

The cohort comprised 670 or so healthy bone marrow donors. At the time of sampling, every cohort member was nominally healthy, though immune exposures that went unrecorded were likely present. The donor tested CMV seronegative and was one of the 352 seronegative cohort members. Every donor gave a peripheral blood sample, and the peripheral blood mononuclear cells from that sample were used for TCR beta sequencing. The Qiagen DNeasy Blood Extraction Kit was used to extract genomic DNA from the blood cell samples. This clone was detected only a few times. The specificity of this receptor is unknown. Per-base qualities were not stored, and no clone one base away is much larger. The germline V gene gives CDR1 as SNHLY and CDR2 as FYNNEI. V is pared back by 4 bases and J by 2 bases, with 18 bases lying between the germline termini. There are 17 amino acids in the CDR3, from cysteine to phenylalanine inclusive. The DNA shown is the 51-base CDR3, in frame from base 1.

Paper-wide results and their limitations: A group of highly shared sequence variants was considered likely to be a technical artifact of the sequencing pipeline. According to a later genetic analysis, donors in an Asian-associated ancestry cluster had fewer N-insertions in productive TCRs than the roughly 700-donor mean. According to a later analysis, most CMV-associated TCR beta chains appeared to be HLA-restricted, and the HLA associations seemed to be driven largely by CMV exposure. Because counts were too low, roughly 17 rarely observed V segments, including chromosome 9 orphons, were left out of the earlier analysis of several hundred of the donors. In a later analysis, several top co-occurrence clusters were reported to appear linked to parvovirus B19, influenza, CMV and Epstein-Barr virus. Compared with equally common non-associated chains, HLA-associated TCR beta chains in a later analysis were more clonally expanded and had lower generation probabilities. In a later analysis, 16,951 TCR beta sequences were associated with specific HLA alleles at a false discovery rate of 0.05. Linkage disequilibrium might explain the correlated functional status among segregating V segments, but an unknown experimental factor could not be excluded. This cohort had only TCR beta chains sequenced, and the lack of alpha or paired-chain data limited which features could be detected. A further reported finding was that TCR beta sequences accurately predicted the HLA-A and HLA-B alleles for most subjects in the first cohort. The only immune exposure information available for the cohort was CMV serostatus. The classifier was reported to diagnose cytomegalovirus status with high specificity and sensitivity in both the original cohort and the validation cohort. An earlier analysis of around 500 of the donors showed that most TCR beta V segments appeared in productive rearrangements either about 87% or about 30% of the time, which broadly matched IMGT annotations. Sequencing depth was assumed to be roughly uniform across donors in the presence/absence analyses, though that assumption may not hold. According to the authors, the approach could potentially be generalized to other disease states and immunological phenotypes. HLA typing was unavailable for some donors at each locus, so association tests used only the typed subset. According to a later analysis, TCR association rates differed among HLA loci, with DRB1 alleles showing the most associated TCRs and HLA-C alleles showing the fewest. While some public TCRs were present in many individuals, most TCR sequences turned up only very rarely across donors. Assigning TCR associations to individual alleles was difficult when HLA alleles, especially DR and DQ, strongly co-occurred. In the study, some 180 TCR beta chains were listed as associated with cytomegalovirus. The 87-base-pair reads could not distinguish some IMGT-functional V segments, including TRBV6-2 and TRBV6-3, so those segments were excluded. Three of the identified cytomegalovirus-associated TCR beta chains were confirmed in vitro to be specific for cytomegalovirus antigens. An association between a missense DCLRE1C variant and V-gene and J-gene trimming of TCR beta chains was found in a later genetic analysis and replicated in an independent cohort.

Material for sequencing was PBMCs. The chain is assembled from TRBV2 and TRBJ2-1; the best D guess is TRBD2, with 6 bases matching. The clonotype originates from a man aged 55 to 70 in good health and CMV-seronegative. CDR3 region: CASSVRSRGITYNEQFF. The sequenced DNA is TGTGCCAGCAGTGTGAGGTCCCGGGGGATAACCTACAATGAGCAGTTCTTC. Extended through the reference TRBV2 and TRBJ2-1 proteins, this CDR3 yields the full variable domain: EPEVTQTPSHQVTQMGQEVILRCVPISNHLYFYWYRQILGQKVEFLVSFYNNEISEKSEIFDDQFSVERPDGSNFTLKIRSTKLEDSAMYFCASSVRSRGITYNEQFFGPGTRLTVL.